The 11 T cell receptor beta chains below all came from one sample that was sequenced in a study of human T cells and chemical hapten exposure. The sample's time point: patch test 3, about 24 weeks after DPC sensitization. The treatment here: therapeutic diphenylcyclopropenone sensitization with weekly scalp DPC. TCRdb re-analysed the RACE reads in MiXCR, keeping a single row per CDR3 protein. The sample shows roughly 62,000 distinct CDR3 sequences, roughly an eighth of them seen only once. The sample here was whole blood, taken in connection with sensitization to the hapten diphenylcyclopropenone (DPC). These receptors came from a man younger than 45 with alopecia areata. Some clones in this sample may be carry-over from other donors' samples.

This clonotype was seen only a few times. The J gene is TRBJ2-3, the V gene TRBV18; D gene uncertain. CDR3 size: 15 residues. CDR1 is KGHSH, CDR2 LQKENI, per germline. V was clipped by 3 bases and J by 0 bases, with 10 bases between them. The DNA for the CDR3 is TGTGCCAGCTCACCTACGGCACCGAGCACAGATACGCAGTATTTT. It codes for CASSPTAPSTDTQYF. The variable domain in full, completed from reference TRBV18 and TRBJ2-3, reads NAGVMQNPRHLVRRRGQEARLRCSPMKGHSHVYWYRQLPEEGLKFMVYLQKENIIDESGMPKERFSAEFPKEGPSILRIQQVVRGDSAAYFCASSPTAPSTDTQYFGPGTRLTVL.

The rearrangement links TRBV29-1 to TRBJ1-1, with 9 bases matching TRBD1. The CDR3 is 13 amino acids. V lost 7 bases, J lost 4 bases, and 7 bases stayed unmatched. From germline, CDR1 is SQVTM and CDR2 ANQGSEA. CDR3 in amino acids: CSAGTGTVTEAFF. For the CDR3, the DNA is TGCAGCGCCGGGACAGGGACGGTCACTGAAGCTTTCTTT.

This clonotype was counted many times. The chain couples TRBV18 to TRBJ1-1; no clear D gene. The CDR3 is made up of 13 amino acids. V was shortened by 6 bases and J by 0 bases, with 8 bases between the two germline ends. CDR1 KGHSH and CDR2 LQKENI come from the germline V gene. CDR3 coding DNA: TGTGCCAGCTCCGGCCAGATGAACACTGAAGCTTTCTTT. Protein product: CASSGQMNTEAFF.

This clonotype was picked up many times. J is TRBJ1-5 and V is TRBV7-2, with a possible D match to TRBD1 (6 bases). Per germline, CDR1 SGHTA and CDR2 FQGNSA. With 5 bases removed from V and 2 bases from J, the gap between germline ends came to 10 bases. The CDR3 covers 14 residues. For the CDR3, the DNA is TGTGCCAGCAGCCCGAAGGGGGGCAATCAGCCCCAGCATTTT. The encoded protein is CASSPKGGNQPQHF.

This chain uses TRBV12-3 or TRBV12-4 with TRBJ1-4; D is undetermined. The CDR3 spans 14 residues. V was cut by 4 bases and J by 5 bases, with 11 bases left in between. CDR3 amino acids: CASSSGILNEKLFF. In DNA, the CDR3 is TGTGCCAGCAGTTCCGGGATACTAAATGAAAAACTGTTTTTT.

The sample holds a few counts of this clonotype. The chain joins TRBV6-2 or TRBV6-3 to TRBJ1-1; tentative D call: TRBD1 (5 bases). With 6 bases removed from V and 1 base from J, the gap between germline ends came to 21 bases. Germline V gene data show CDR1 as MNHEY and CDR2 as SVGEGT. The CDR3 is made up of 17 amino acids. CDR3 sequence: CASSSSRGAFTNTEAFF. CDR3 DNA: TGTGCCAGCAGCTCTTCCCGAGGGGCCTTTACGAACACTGAAGCTTTCTTT.

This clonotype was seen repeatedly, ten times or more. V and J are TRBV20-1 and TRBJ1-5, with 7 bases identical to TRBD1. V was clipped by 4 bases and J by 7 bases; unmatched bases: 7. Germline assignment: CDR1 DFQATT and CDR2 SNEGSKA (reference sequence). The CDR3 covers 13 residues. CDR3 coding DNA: TGCAGTGCTACCGACAGGGTCAGCCAGCCCCAGCATTTT. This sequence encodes CSATDRVSQPQHF.

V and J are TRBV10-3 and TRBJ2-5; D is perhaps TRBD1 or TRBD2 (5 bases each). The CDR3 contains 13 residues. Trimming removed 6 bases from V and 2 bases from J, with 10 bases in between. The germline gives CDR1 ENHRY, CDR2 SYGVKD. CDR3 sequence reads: CAIRRDPQETQYF. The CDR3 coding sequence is TGTGCCATCAGGAGGGACCCACAAGAGACCCAGTACTTC.

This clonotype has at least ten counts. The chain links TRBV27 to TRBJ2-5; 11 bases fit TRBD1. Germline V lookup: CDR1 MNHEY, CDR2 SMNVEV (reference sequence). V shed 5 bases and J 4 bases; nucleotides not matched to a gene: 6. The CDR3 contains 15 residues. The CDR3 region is CASSASGTGGETQYF. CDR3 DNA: TGTGCCAGCAGTGCTTCCGGGACAGGGGGAGAGACCCAGTACTTC.

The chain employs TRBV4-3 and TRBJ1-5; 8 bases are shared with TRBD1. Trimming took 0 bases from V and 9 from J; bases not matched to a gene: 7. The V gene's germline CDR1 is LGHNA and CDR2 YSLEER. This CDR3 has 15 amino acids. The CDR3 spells CASSQDPGGRRPQHF. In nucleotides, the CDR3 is TGCGCCAGCAGCCAAGATCCAGGGGGCAGGCGGCCCCAGCATTTT.

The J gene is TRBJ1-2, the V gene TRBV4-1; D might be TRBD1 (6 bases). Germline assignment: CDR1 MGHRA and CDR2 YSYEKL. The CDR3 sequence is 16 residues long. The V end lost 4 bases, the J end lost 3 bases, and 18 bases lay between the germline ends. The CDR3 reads CASSRTVSGDDYGYTF. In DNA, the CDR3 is TGCGCCAGCAGCCGGACAGTCTCCGGGGATGACTATGGCTACACCTTC.